This T cell receptor (beta chain) was sequenced for a study of blood T cell repertoires in COVID-19. Study overall: Collection of acute and convalescent COVID-19 samples took place in the United States, Italy and Spain. Nucleic acid was either cDNA or gDNA, and it came from T cells, B-cell-depleted T cells, or PBMCs.

Germline CDR1 reads MGHRA; CDR2 reads YSYEKL. This CDR3 region has 15 residues. V was trimmed by 7 bases and J by 4 bases, leaving 16 bases between them. Authors' processing steps: Amplified reference gene primers provided the basis for estimating nucleated cell counts. Assay used: immunoSEQ multiplex PCR; TCRdb lists only in-frame clones, some missing. The V and J calls and clone size come from that table; D and trimming were worked out from the DNA. The sample has around 230,000 clones; approximately 86% are singletons. The cohort comprised adults aged roughly 18 to 90 years residing in about two dozen US areas.

The source is a middle-aged woman with acute COVID-19. V gene TRBV4-1 combines with J gene TRBJ2-2, with D hard to call. Sequenced: PBMCs or T cells enriched from blood (not recorded which). The CDR3 spells CASTSSYPPTGELFF. The CDR3 nucleotides read TGCGCCAGCACCTCTTCCTACCCACCCACCGGGGAGCTGTTTTTT.